This TCR beta chain was retrieved from a study of T-cell reconstitution after alpha-beta-depleted transplantation in children. General study findings and limits: From newly produced T cells came most of the T-cell counts and diversity one year after transplant. Reportedly, only several hundred clones from non-depleted graft cells drove alpha-beta T-cell counts at about two months. From surviving recipient T cells and thymic progenitors came the high day-60 TCRbeta diversity observed in some patients.

Unique molecular identifiers were used to barcode this TCRbeta library. TCRdb re-derived calls from the PCR reads in MiXCR, one entry per CDR3 protein. There are approximately 8,200 distinct CDR3 sequences in the sample; around 32% occur only once, and roughly 2% lies in the top ten. A word on this clonotype: Its matching antigen is unknown.

Trimming at V came to 5 bases and at J to 7 bases, leaving 8 bases not matched to a gene. The CDR3 sequence is 15 residues long. The specimen was peripheral blood, collected 60 days after TCRalphabeta/CD19-depleted stem cell transplant. This TCR was sampled from a boy younger than two who had a stem cell transplant for SCID, so the T cells may come from the graft donor. The V gene is TRBV12-3 or TRBV12-4, the J gene TRBJ1-6; 7 nucleotides agree with TRBD1. DNA of the CDR3: TGTGCCAGCAGTCAATCCGGGACAGCGAATTCACCCCTCCACTTT. Translated: CASSQSGTANSPLHF.